This T cell receptor beta chain was found in a study of blood T cell repertoires in COVID-19. V lost 7 bases and J 6 bases, leaving 18 bases between the germline ends. The CDR3 has 14 amino acids. In the authors' workflow: Cell counts per sample came from amplifying reference gene primers. TCRdb keeps only in-frame clones here, not all; method: immunoSEQ multiplex PCR. D and trimming were read from the DNA, whereas the V and J calls and clone size are those reported in that table. Here the sample spans around 190,000 clones, 86% being singletons. The sample comprised PBMCs or T cells enriched from blood (not recorded which). The sequence came from a middle-aged man with acute COVID-19. The chain employs TRBV23-1 and TRBJ1-1; tentative D call: TRBD1 (6 bases). TRBV23-1 is given ORF status, its function remaining uncertain. CDR3 coding DNA: TGCGCCAGCAAGCCGGGACACAAAAGATCTGAAGCTTTCTTT. Protein: CASKPGHKRSEAFF.